The rows below give T cell receptor beta chains drawn from one sample of a study of T cells in Graves' hyperthyroidism and ophthalmopathy. TCRdb reprocessed the multiplex PCR reads with MiXCR, giving one entry per CDR3 protein. The data show 480,000 or so distinct CDR3 sequences, with 40% to 50% seen just once and approximately 44% held by the top ten. The sequenced sample was peripheral blood or thyroid tissue (not recorded which). These receptors were obtained from an adult woman with Graves' disease, either hyperthyroidism or ophthalmopathy (not recorded which). The CDR3 runs from the conserved cysteine through the conserved F or W. A D gene is named only where the DNA matches it firmly. The size entry is marked missing in some rows and otherwise reads once, few, many or a size class.

cdr3_nt	cdr3_aa	v_call	j_call	clone_size	d_call
TGCAGTGCTAGTGGGGACACATTTAATGGCTACACCTTC	CSASGDTFNGYTF	TRBV20-1	TRBJ1-2	.	.
TGCGCCAGAAGCTTGGACAGGGTGACTGAAGCTTTCTTT	CARSLDRVTEAFF	TRBV5-1	TRBJ1-1	.	TRBD1
TGTGCCAGCAGTACCCCGGGGGGCACAGATACGCAGTATTTT	CASSTPGGTDTQYF	TRBV6-5	TRBJ2-3	.	.
TGCGCCACCAGCAGCTTAGCCCAGAACACTGAAGCTTTCTTT	CATSSLAQNTEAFF	TRBV15	TRBJ1-1	.	.
TGTGCCATCAGTGAGTCCGTGACTTTC	CAISESVTF	TRBV10-3	TRBJ2-6	.	.
TGCGCCAGCAGCTTAACCGGGACTACCTACGAGCAGTACTTC	CASSLTGTTYEQYF	TRBV5-1	TRBJ2-7	many	TRBD2
TGTGCCAGCAGTGAAGCTAGACAGGTCATGAACACTGAAGCTTTCTTT	CASSEARQVMNTEAFF	TRBV6-1	TRBJ1-1	.	.
TGCGCCAGCAGCCAAGATTCGGTTCCCGGGGAGCTGTTTTTT	CASSQDSVPGELFF	TRBV7-3	TRBJ2-2	.	.
TGTGCCAGCAGTTTAGGACCGAACAATCAGCCCCAGCATTTT	CASSLGPNNQPQHF	TRBV12-3/TRBV12-4	TRBJ1-5	many	.
TGTGCCAGCAGCCTGGACAGGATGGAGGGCTACACCTTC	CASSLDRMEGYTF	TRBV5-8	TRBJ1-2	many	TRBD1
TGTGCCAGCAGTTTACTGGGCGGGAGAGGTCCCGGGGAGCTGTTTTTT	CASSLLGGRGPGELFF	TRBV27	TRBJ2-2	few	TRBD2
TGTGCCATCAGTGAGAAACCGGGACAGGGGGCCTGGGCTTATGGCTACACCTTC	CAISEKPGQGAWAYGYTF	TRBV10-3	TRBJ1-2	many	TRBD1
TGCAGCGCCGGACAGGGGGCGCGGGTTAACGTCCTGACTTTC	CSAGQGARVNVLTF	TRBV29-1	TRBJ2-6	.	TRBD1
TGCAGCGTTGTAGCGGGATTCACAGATACGCAGTATTTT	CSVVAGFTDTQYF	TRBV29-1	TRBJ2-3	.	TRBD2
TGTGCCATCAGTGAGTCGGTCGGAACCTATTCACCCCTCCACTTT	CAISESVGTYSPLHF	TRBV10-3	TRBJ1-6	.	.
TGTGCCAGCAGTGAGGCGGCCAACGTCCTGACTTTC	CASSEAANVLTF	TRBV6-1	TRBJ2-6	.	.
TGTGCCAGCAGCCGACTAGCGGGGGGGGTTAATGTCTACACCTTC	CASSRLAGGVNVYTF	TRBV7-2	TRBJ1-2	.	.
TGCGCCAGCGCGGAATGGAACACCGGGGAGCTGTTTTTT	CASAEWNTGELFF	TRBV5-1	TRBJ2-2	many	.
TGCAGTGCTAGAGCCACTAAGGCCGGATACAATAATTCACCCCTCCACTTT	CSARATKAGYNNSPLHF	TRBV20-1	TRBJ1-6	many	.
TGCGCCAGCAGCGTGGTGGACACCCGGAACACTGAAGCTTTCTTT	CASSVVDTRNTEAFF	TRBV5-1	TRBJ1-1	many	.
TGCAGTGCTAGGGGAGGCCGGACGTCTACCTACGAGCAGTACTTC	CSARGGRTSTYEQYF	TRBV20-1	TRBJ2-7	.	.
TGTGCCAGCAGCAAGACTAGCGGGGGTGGGTACGAGCAGTACTTC	CASSKTSGGGYEQYF	TRBV11-2	TRBJ2-7	many	TRBD2
TGCGCCAGCAGCCAGACAGCGATGGGGGCGGGAAGCACTGAAGCTTTCTTT	CASSQTAMGAGSTEAFF	TRBV4-1	TRBJ1-1	many	.
TGTGCCAGCAGTTTGGCCTTCTATGGCTACACCTTC	CASSLAFYGYTF	TRBV28	TRBJ1-2	many	.
TGTGCCCCTCCGGGGGCAGGGAGATTGAGCTCCTATAATTCACCCCTCCACTTT	CAPPGAGRLSSYNSPLHF	TRBV7-6	TRBJ1-6	many	.
TGCAGCTTACTAGCGGGAGTGGGTGAGCAGTACTTC	CSLLAGVGEQYF	TRBV29-1	TRBJ2-7	.	TRBD2
TGTGCCAGCAGCTTAATGGGGTCACTAGTGGGGCAGTTCTTC	CASSLMGSLVGQFF	TRBV7-2	TRBJ2-1	.	.
TGTGCCAGTGCGCCTAAAACAGGGTCGATAGAGACCCAGTACTTC	CASAPKTGSIETQYF	TRBV2	TRBJ2-5	once	.
TGTGCCAGCAGTGAAGCGATGGGTTGGGATTCACCCCTCCACTTT	CASSEAMGWDSPLHF	TRBV12-3/TRBV12-4	TRBJ1-6	once	.
TGTGCCAGCGGTTCGACTTGGAATTCACCCCTCCACTTT	CASGSTWNSPLHF	TRBV11-2	TRBJ1-6	.	.
TGTGCCAGCAGCTTAACTTGGCCGGGGAACTCTGAAAACACCATATATTTT	CASSLTWPGNSENTIYF	TRBV7-2	TRBJ1-3	.	.
TGTGCCAGTAGAAGGGACAGTGGAAAACTGTTTTTT	CASRRDSGKLFF	TRBV7-8	TRBJ1-4	many	TRBD1
TGTGCCACCAGCAGAGATCGGGGAGCCTACGAGCAGTACTTC	CATSRDRGAYEQYF	TRBV15	TRBJ2-7	many	.
TGCAGTGGGGGGACTAGCGGGACAGTCTACGAGCAGTACTTC	CSGGTSGTVYEQYF	TRBV20-1	TRBJ2-7	.	TRBD2
TGTGCTAGCTCCCAGGACGGGAACACCGGGGAGCTGTTTTTT	CASSQDGNTGELFF	TRBV7-7	TRBJ2-2	many	.
TGCAGCGTTGAAGGAAGTCCAGGGATAACTGAAGCTTCCTTT	CSVEGSPGITEASF	TRBV29-1	TRBJ1-1	.	.
TGTGCCAGCAGCTTGGGGGCGCTGGGATATGGCTACACCTTC	CASSLGALGYGYTF	TRBV7-2	TRBJ1-2	many	.
TGTGCCATCAGTGATACCCGACAGGGCCATCAGCCCCAGCATTTT	CAISDTRQGHQPQHF	TRBV10-3	TRBJ1-5	many	TRBD1
TGTGCCAGCAGCGTATACCGACTAGCGGGGTTCGGCTATGGCTACACCTTC	CASSVYRLAGFGYGYTF	TRBV7-8	TRBJ1-2	once	.
TGTGCTAGCAGCCGGGGGAAAGAGACCCAGTACTTC	CASSRGKETQYF	TRBV7-7	TRBJ2-5	.	.
TGTGCCAGCAGTCCTCGGACTAGCGGGAGTGACGAGCAGTACTTC	CASSPRTSGSDEQYF	TRBV12-3/TRBV12-4	TRBJ2-7	few	TRBD2
TGTGCCAGCAGTGAGGGGGTGTTCGGGGACACTGAAGCTTTCTTT	CASSEGVFGDTEAFF	TRBV6-1	TRBJ1-1	many	.
TGTGCCAGCTGGACCCACAGGGAGAGGCTGTGGGGCTACACCTTC	CASWTHRERLWGYTF	TRBV7-2	TRBJ1-2	.	.
TGCAGTGCTAACCTGGCGGAGACCCAGTACTTC	CSANLAETQYF	TRBV20-1	TRBJ2-5	.	.
TGTGCCAGCAGCAGAACGGATGGGTCACCCCTCCACTTT	CASSRTDGSPLHF	TRBV7-9	TRBJ1-6	.	.
TGCGCCAGCAGCCAAGAGTTGACTCTAGGGGAGACCCAGTACTTC	CASSQELTLGETQYF	TRBV4-3	TRBJ2-5	.	.
TGTGCCACCAGCAGCCACGGGGGGGGGACCCAGTACTTC	CATSSHGGGTQYF	TRBV15	TRBJ2-5	.	TRBD2